This T cell receptor beta chain appears in the sequencing data of a study of T cells after yellow fever vaccination. Study outcomes and limitations: The secondary response was weaker but peaked faster, day 5 versus 15. Abundant bulk-population clonotypes could contaminate the FACS-sorted repertoires. The CD4 and CD8 compartments had a small share of their clonotypes in common. The booster response re-showed most primary clones: approximately 95% CD4, more than 70% CD8.

MiXCR, applied by TCRdb to the 5' RACE reads, yields one record per CDR3 protein. Here the sample spans around 300,000 distinct CDR3 sequences, around 4.5% being singletons. V dropped 2 bases and J dropped 8 bases, with 15 bases sitting between them. Germline assignment: CDR1 SEHNR and CDR2 FQNEAQ (reference sequence). This CDR3 spans 15 amino acids. This clonotype was picked up a small number of times. Its antigen remains unknown. The TCR was taken from a man younger than 35 who received the YFV17D yellow fever vaccine. This specimen consisted of PBMCs, obtained 15 days after the yellow fever booster vaccination. This sequence joins TRBV7-9 and TRBJ1-4; D is unresolved. The CDR3 loop reads CASSLFSHLGEKLFF. DNA for the CDR3: TGTGCCAGCAGCTTATTCAGTCACCTAGGGGAAAAACTGTTTTTT.